The 5 T cell receptor beta chains below come from one sample, sequenced in a study of T cells expressing NK-cell markers. Each CDR3 protein gets one entry in TCRdb, which reprocessed the 5' RACE reads and gives no DNA. Recorded here are about 300,000 distinct CDR3 sequences; the top ten clones represent 4% to 5%. Source material: blood T cells: a sorted CD56 or NKG2C T cell subset, CD4+ or CD8+ T cells, or bulk PBMC T cells (not recorded which). These receptors were collected from a woman aged 18-70 years in good health.

This chain uses TRBV30 with TRBJ1-5; as DNA is missing, the TRBD1 call by TCRdb cannot be tested. Germline V gene sequence: CDR1 GTSNPN, CDR2 SVGIG (reference sequence). The CDR3 totals 14 residues. The CDR3 here is CAWSVSGSNQPQHF.

This rearrangement joins TRBV24-1 to TRBJ2-2; TCRdb indicates TRBD1, and absent DNA this call remains unverified. The CDR3 is 13 residues long. Germline assignment: CDR1 KGHDR and CDR2 SFDVKD. The CDR3 sequence: CATWGQPTGELFF.

V and J are TRBV7-2 and TRBJ2-1. Germline V gene lookup returns CDR1 SGHTA and CDR2 FQGNSA. This CDR3 has 15 residues. The chain's CDR3 is CASSFSQSSYNEQFF.

The chain joins TRBV6-2 or TRBV6-3 to TRBJ1-5; TCRdb reports TRBD1, a call that lacks DNA to check it against. The CDR3 totals 14 residues. From germline, CDR1 is MNHEY and CDR2 SVGEGT. The CDR3 region is CASSNQGASQPQHF.

The V and J genes are TRBV6-1 and TRBJ2-1; TCRdb calls TRBD1, which cannot be checked without DNA. CDR1 and CDR2 (germline): MNHNS, SASEGT. There are 16 residues in the CDR3. This CDR3 reads CASSRDTTLGYNEQFF.